This is a list of T cell receptor beta chains from one sample in a study of OX40 agonist ivuxolimab in advanced cancers. The method was immunoSEQ multiplex PCR; TCRdb's version includes in-frame clones alone and lacks a portion of them. Of 70,000 to 95,000 clones in the sample, 85% to 95% were seen once. The sequences come from CD4+ or CD8+ T cells sorted from blood, collected in a trial of the OX40 agonist ivuxolimab. The receptors come from an adult with an advanced solid tumor such as melanoma, head and neck, liver or kidney cancer. Both conserved end residues are part of each CDR3. A D gene is named only where the DNA matches it firmly. Where a row states a size, it is once, few, many or the class of an expanded clone; other rows omit it.

j_call	d_call	clone_size	v_call	cdr3_aa	cdr3_nt
TRBJ1-2	.	.	TRBV29-1	CSAPENYGYTF	TGCAGCGCCCCAGAGAACTATGGCTACACCTTC
TRBJ2-3	.	.	TRBV2	CASSEAAAYTDTQYF	TGTGCCAGCAGCGAAGCGGCTGCTTACACAGATACGCAGTATTTT
TRBJ1-1	.	.	TRBV19	CASSMNSIANTEAFF	TGTGCCAGTAGTATGAACAGTATAGCGAACACTGAAGCTTTCTTT
TRBJ2-7	TRBD1	.	TRBV5-1	CASSFGPGQVYEQYF	TGCGCCAGCAGCTTTGGCCCGGGACAGGTGTACGAGCAGTACTTC
TRBJ2-5	TRBD1	.	TRBV5-1	CASGVTGRSQETQYF	TGCGCCAGCGGGGTGACAGGGAGATCGCAAGAGACCCAGTACTTC
TRBJ2-2	.	once	TRBV27	CASSLGGAGELFF	TGTGCCAGCAGTTTAGGTGGTGCCGGGGAGCTGTTTTTT
TRBJ2-7	TRBD2	few	TRBV9	CASSYSGSGNEQYF	TGTGCCAGCAGCTATAGCGGGAGTGGGAACGAGCAGTACTTC
TRBJ1-1	.	.	TRBV2	CASVSNTEAFF	TGTGCCTCAGTGAGTAACACTGAAGCTTTCTTT
TRBJ2-7	.	few	TRBV5-1	CASSPGLNYEQYF	TGCGCCAGCAGCCCAGGACTAAACTACGAGCAGTACTTC
TRBJ2-1	.	.	TRBV2	CASSATGHEQFF	TGTGCCAGCAGCGCCACAGGCCATGAGCAGTTCTTC
TRBJ2-1	TRBD1	.	TRBV27	CASTPSTGGYEQFF	TGTGCCAGCACCCCCTCAACAGGGGGCTATGAGCAGTTCTTC
TRBJ1-2	TRBD1	.	TRBV5-1	CASSPTTRGNDGYTF	TGCGCCAGCAGCCCGACCACCAGGGGGAACGATGGCTACACCTTC
TRBJ2-7	.	once	TRBV11-2	CASSLGRYEQYF	TGTGCCAGCAGCTTAGGGCGGTACGAGCAGTACTTC
TRBJ2-7	.	.	TRBV30	CAWSVRGSEQYF	TGTGCCTGGAGTGTTCGGGGGAGCGAGCAGTACTTC
TRBJ1-2	.	few	TRBV6-4	CASREVGGDSNYGYTF	TGTGCCAGCCGTGAAGTTGGAGGGGATTCTAACTATGGCTACACCTTC
TRBJ1-1	TRBD1	.	TRBV13	CASSSTGGWFEAFF	TGTGCCAGCAGCTCTACAGGGGGCTGGTTTGAAGCTTTCTTT
TRBJ2-3	TRBD2	.	TRBV9	CASSVEGSGGSLADTQYF	TGTGCCAGCAGCGTAGAGGGAAGCGGGGGATCCCTAGCAGATACGCAGTATTTT
TRBJ2-7	TRBD2	.	TRBV10-2	CASAPGLASEQYF	TGCGCCAGCGCTCCGGGACTAGCGAGCGAGCAGTACTTC
TRBJ2-7	TRBD1	.	TRBV4-2	CASSPFLTGTVSEQYF	TGTGCCAGCAGCCCCTTCTTAACCGGGACAGTATCCGAGCAGTACTTC
TRBJ1-1	TRBD1	few	TRBV29-1	CSVRTGVEAFF	TGCAGCGTTCGGACAGGGGTTGAAGCTTTCTTT
TRBJ1-5	TRBD1	.	TRBV29-1	CSVIDRGIQPQHF	TGCAGCGTTATTGACAGGGGAATTCAGCCCCAGCATTTT
TRBJ2-5	.	.	TRBV7-9	CASSSLTGRETQYF	TGTGCCAGCAGCTCTTTGACGGGACGGGAGACCCAGTACTTC
TRBJ2-7	.	.	TRBV5-1	CASSFDGYEQYF	TGCGCCAGCAGCTTCGATGGTTACGAGCAGTACTTC
TRBJ2-2	TRBD2	once	TRBV4-1	CASSLPTSGSSGELFF	TGCGCCAGCAGCCTGCCGACTAGCGGGTCTAGCGGGGAGCTGTTTTTT
TRBJ2-7	.	.	TRBV6-1	CAGRGSGGSYEQYF	TGTGCCGGCCGCGGTAGCGGAGGATCCTACGAGCAGTACTTC
TRBJ2-1	.	.	TRBV11-2	CASSGYNEQFF	TGTGCCAGCAGCGGATATAATGAGCAGTTCTTC
TRBJ1-2	.	few	TRBV19	CASMGLTDREGYGYTF	TGTGCCAGTATGGGGTTGACAGATAGAGAAGGCTATGGCTACACCTTC
TRBJ1-2	.	.	TRBV6-1	CAIRTAGGYTF	TGTGCCATCAGGACCGCCGGTGGCTACACCTTC
TRBJ1-3	.	.	TRBV28	CASSLNGFSGNTIYF	TGTGCCAGCAGTTTAAATGGATTCTCTGGAAACACCATATATTTT
TRBJ1-5	.	.	TRBV5-5	CASSPDLVSQPQHF	TGTGCCAGCAGCCCGGACTTAGTTTCGCAGCCCCAGCATTTT
TRBJ2-7	TRBD1	.	TRBV28	CATWGPGQKGYEQYF	TGTGCCACCTGGGGACCGGGACAGAAAGGGTACGAGCAGTACTTC
TRBJ1-5	TRBD1	.	TRBV19	CASSPRTGLSNQPQHF	TGTGCCAGTAGCCCCCGGACAGGGCTAAGCAATCAGCCCCAGCATTTT
TRBJ2-1	.	.	TRBV11-2	CASSLAPPGDEQFF	TGTGCCAGCAGCTTAGCTCCACCCGGGGATGAGCAGTTCTTC
TRBJ1-1	.	few	TRBV7-9	CASSLGGMNTEAFF	TGTGCCAGCAGCTTAGGAGGGATGAACACTGAAGCTTTCTTT
TRBJ2-7	.	.	TRBV7-8	CASSYSGPYEQYF	TGTGCCAGCAGCTATTCTGGGCCCTACGAGCAGTACTTC
TRBJ2-7	.	once	TRBV4-1	CASSQDGPYEQYF	TGCGCCAGCAGCCAAGACGGTCCCTACGAGCAGTACTTC
TRBJ1-5	.	.	TRBV6-5	CASSYSTGQPQHF	TGTGCCAGCAGTTATTCGACCGGTCAGCCCCAGCATTTT
TRBJ2-7	TRBD1	.	TRBV10-3	CATSGTGSYEQYF	TGTGCCACTTCCGGGACAGGGTCCTACGAGCAGTACTTC
TRBJ2-2	.	.	TRBV4-1	CASRPGTPNTGELFF	TGCGCCAGCAGGCCCGGGACCCCGAACACCGGGGAGCTGTTTTTT
TRBJ2-1	TRBD1	.	TRBV6-5	CASSRIQGNNEQFF	TGTGCCAGCAGCCGGATACAGGGGAACAATGAGCAGTTCTTC
TRBJ2-3	TRBD1	.	TRBV27	CASSSGTGGVDTQYF	TGTGCCAGCAGTTCAGGGACAGGGGGAGTGGATACGCAGTATTTT
TRBJ2-7	TRBD2	.	TRBV11-2	CASSFSSGSKYEQYF	TGTGCCAGCAGCTTCTCTAGCGGGAGTAAGTACGAGCAGTACTTC
TRBJ1-2	TRBD1	.	TRBV6-5	CASSYGQEHYGYTF	TGTGCCAGCAGTTACGGACAGGAGCACTATGGCTACACCTTC
TRBJ2-5	.	.	TRBV18	CASSRTGTQETQYF	TGTGCCAGCTCACGAACCGGGACCCAAGAGACCCAGTACTTC
TRBJ2-5	.	once	TRBV19	CASSRDGNYQETQYF	TGTGCCAGTAGCCGGGACGGAAATTACCAAGAGACCCAGTACTTC
TRBJ2-7	.	.	TRBV5-1	CASSWDEAYEQYF	TGCGCCAGCAGCTGGGACGAAGCCTACGAGCAGTACTTC
TRBJ1-1	.	.	TRBV4-1	CASSQVQGPTEAFF	TGCGCCAGCAGCCAAGTTCAGGGCCCCACTGAAGCTTTCTTT
TRBJ1-2	TRBD1	.	TRBV13	CASSSGQGAGGYTF	TGTGCCAGCAGCTCCGGACAGGGGGCCGGTGGCTACACCTTC